This T cell receptor beta chain stems from a study of shared clonotypes between healthy human individuals. The CDR3 is 13 amino acids. Germline V lookup: CDR1 SGDLS, CDR2 YYNGEE. V dropped 0 bases and J dropped 7 bases, with 8 bases sitting between them. The naive CD8 fraction comprised CD45RO-negative cells positively selected for CCR7 and excluded terminally differentiated effector memory CD45RA+ cells. Using immunoSEQ multiplex PCR, the repertoire was profiled, and TCRdb retains in-frame clones only, with some absent. The data show more than 550,000 clones, with about 90% seen just once and 24% held by the top ten.

The chain is built from TRBV9 and TRBJ1-5, with D unresolved. The clonotype was recovered from a man under 40 in good health. The sample taken for sequencing was naive CD8+ T cells sorted from blood. The CDR3 here is CASSVDNIQPQHF. CDR3 DNA sequence: TGTGCCAGCAGCGTAGACAATATACAGCCCCAGCATTTT.